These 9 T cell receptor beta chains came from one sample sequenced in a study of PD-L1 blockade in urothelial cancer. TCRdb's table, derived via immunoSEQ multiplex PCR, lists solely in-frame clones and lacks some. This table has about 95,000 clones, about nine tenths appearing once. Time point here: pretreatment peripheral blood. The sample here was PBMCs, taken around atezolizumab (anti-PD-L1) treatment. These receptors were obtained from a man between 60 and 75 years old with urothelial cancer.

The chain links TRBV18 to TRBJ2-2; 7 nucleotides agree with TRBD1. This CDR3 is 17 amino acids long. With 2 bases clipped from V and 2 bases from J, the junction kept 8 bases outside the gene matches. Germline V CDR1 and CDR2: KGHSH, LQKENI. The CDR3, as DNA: TGTGCCAGCTCACCAACCCCGGGACAGCAAAACACCGGGGAGCTGTTTTTT. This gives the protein CASSPTPGQQNTGELFF.

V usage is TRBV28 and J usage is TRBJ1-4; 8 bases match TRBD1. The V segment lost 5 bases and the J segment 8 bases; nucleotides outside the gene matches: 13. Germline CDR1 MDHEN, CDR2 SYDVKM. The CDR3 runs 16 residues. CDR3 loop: CASSPSPGQVLEKLFF. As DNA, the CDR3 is TGTGCCAGCAGTCCATCGCCGGGACAGGTCCTAGAAAAACTGTTTTTT. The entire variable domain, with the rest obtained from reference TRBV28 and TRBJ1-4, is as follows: DVKVTQSSRYLVKRTGEKVFLECVQDMDHENMFWYRQDPGLGLRLIYFSYDVKMKEKGDIPEGYSVSREKKERFSLILESASTNQTSMYLCASSPSPGQVLEKLFFGSGTQLSVL.

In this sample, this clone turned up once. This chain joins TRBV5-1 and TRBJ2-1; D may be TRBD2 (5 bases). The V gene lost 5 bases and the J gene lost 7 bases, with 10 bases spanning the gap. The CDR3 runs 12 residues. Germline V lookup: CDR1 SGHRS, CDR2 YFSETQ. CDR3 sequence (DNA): TGCGCCAGCAGTCCCCCGGGGAATGAGCAGTTCTTC. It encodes CASSPPGNEQFF.

The CDR3: CASSLGGTGANVLTF. As DNA, the CDR3 is TGTGCCAGCAGTTTAGGGGGGACTGGGGCCAACGTCCTGACTTTC. The J gene is TRBJ2-6, the V gene TRBV28, with D possibly matching TRBD2 (6 bases). This CDR3 has 15 residues. CDR1 MDHEN and CDR2 SYDVKM come from the germline V gene. V was cut by 2 bases and J by 2 bases, with 7 bases left in between.

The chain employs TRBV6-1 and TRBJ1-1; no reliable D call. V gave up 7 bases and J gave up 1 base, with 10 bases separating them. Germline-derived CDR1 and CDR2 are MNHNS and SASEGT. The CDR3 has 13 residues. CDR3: CASTREPNTEAFF. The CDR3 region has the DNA TGTGCCAGCACCCGGGAGCCGAACACTGAAGCTTTCTTT.

CDR3 loop: CASSLGGLAGVNEQFF. The CDR3 DNA reads TGCGCCAGCAGCTTGGGCGGACTAGCGGGAGTTAATGAGCAGTTCTTC. The chain is built from TRBV5-1 and TRBJ2-1, with 13 bases identical to TRBD2. From germline, CDR1 is SGHRS and CDR2 YFSETQ. V shed 0 bases, J shed 7 bases, and the junction held 4 bases outside the gene matches. This CDR3 has 16 amino acids.

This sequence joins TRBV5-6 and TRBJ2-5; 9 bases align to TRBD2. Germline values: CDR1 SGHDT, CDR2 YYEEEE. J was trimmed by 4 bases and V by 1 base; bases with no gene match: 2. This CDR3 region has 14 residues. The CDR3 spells CASSLRGLAETQYF. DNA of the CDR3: TGTGCCAGCAGCTTGAGGGGACTAGCAGAGACCCAGTACTTC.

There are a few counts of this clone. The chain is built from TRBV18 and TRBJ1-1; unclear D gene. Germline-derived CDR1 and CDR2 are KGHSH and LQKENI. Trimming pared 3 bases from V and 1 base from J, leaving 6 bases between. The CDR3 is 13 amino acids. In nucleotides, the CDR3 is TGTGCCAGCTCACCCGCCGGGAACACTGAAGCTTTCTTT. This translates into CASSPAGNTEAFF.

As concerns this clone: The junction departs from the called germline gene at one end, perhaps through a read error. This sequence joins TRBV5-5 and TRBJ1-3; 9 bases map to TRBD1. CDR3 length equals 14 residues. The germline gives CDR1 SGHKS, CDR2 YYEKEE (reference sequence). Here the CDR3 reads CASNPGGTGPSADF. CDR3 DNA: TGTGCCAGCAACCCGGGAGGGACAGGGCCCTCCGCGGATTTT.